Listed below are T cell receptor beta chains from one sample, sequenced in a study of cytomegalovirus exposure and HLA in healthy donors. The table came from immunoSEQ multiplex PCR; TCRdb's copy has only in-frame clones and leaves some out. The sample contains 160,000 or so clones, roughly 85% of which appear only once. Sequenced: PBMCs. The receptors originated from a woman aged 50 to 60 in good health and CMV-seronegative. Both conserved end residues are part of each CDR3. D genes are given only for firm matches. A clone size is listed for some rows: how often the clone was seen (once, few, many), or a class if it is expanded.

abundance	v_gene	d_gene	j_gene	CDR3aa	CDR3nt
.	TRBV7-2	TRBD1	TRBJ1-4	CASSLTGQGAGNEKLFF	TGTGCCAGCAGCTTAACAGGACAGGGGGCTGGTAATGAAAAACTGTTTTTT
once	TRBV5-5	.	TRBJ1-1	CASSIQFDRTPNTEAFF	TGTGCCAGCAGCATCCAATTCGACAGGACCCCGAACACTGAAGCTTTCTTT
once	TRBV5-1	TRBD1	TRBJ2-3	CASSLALGQGQYTQYF	TGCGCCAGCAGCTTGGCCTTGGGACAGGGGCAATATACGCAGTATTTT
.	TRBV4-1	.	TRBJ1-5	CASSQDVPGSNQPQHF	TGCGCCAGCAGCCAAGATGTACCAGGGAGCAATCAGCCCCAGCATTTT
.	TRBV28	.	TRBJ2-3	CASSLQYTDTQYF	TGTGCCAGCAGTTTACAGTACACAGATACGCAGTATTTT
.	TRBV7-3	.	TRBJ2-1	CASSLPGIHNEQFF	TGTGCCAGCAGCCTCCCCGGGATCCACAATGAGCAGTTCTTC
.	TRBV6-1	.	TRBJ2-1	CASSVFSGGSYNEQFF	TGTGCCAGCAGTGTTTTTAGCGGAGGCTCCTACAATGAGCAGTTCTTC
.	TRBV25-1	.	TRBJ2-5	CASRTGQNQETQYF	TGTGCCAGCAGAACAGGACAGAACCAAGAGACCCAGTACTTC
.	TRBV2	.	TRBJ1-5	CASSEGQVSNQPQHF	TGTGCCAGCAGTGAAGGACAGGTTAGCAATCAGCCCCAGCATTTT
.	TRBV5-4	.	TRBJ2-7	CASSDKARGSYEQYF	TGTGCCAGCAGCGACAAAGCCAGGGGCTCCTACGAGCAGTACTTC
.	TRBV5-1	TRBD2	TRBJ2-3	CASKLSGGAQADTQYF	TGCGCCAGCAAACTAAGCGGGGGGGCACAAGCAGATACGCAGTATTTT
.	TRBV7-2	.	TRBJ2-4	CASSPGAGVKNIQYF	TGTGCCAGCAGCCCCGGGGCAGGGGTTAAAAACATTCAGTACTTC
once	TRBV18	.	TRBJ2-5	CASSPGASVETQYF	TGTGCCAGCTCACCAGGGGCTAGCGTTGAGACCCAGTACTTC
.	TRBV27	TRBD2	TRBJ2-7	CASSSLAGVYEQYF	TGTGCCAGCAGCAGTCTAGCGGGAGTCTACGAGCAGTACTTC
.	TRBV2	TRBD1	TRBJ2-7	CASSGTGDAYEQYF	TGTGCCAGCAGTGGGACAGGGGACGCCTACGAGCAGTACTTC
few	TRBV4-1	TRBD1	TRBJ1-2	CASSQDPTGDYGYTF	TGCGCCAGCAGCCAAGATCCTACAGGGGACTATGGCTACACCTTC
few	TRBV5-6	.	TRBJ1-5	CASSFSERPYQPQHF	TGTGCCAGCAGCTTTAGCGAGAGGCCATATCAGCCCCAGCATTTT
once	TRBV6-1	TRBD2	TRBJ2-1	CASSEALLASGGNEQFF	TGTGCCAGCAGTGAAGCGCTTCTAGCCTCGGGGGGTAATGAGCAGTTCTTC
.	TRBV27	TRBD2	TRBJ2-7	CASSPYQLAGFSEQYF	TGTGCCAGCAGTCCCTACCAGCTAGCGGGGTTTAGCGAGCAGTACTTC
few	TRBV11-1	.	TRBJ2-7	CASSLDSYEQYF	TGTGCCAGCAGCTTGGACAGCTACGAGCAGTACTTC
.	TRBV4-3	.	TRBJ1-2	CASSRREDWFYGYTF	TGCGCCAGCAGCCGCCGAGAGGACTGGTTTTATGGCTACACCTTC
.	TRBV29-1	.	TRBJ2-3	CSVEGAGDLDTQYF	TGCAGCGTTGAGGGGGCGGGAGACTTAGATACGCAGTATTTT
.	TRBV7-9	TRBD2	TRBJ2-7	CASSFRPGTSVSYEQYF	TGTGCCAGCAGCTTTAGACCCGGGACTAGCGTATCCTACGAGCAGTACTTC
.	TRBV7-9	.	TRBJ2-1	CASSLRSRRVTYNEQFF	TGTGCCAGCAGCTTACGGTCTAGACGAGTGACCTACAATGAGCAGTTCTTC
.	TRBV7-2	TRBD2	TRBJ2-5	CASSFMLAGGETQYF	TGTGCCAGCAGCTTTATGCTAGCGGGGGGGGAGACCCAGTACTTC
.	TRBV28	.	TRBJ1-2	CASRLQYGYTF	TGTGCCAGCAGGCTGCAGTATGGCTACACCTTC
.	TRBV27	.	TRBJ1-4	CASSSLSLGHTNEKLFF	TGTGCCAGCAGTTCCCTTTCCCTGGGGCACACTAATGAAAAACTGTTTTTT
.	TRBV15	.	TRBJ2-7	CATSRPPAGEYEQYF	TGTGCCACCAGCAGGCCCCCAGCAGGGGAATACGAGCAGTACTTC
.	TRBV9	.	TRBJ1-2	CASSGQGLANYGYTF	TGTGCCAGCAGCGGTCAGGGATTAGCTAACTATGGCTACACCTTC
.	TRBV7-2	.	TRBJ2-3	CASSPGGAPDTQYF	TGTGCCAGCTCCCCGGGTGGAGCACCAGATACGCAGTATTTT
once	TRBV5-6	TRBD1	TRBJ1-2	CASSLQDRVLNYGYTF	TGTGCCAGCAGCTTGCAGGACAGGGTATTGAACTATGGCTACACCTTC
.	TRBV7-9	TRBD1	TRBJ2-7	CASSFYQGASGEQYF	TGTGCCAGCAGCTTTTACCAGGGGGCGTCGGGCGAGCAGTACTTC
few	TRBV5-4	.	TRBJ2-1	CASSASTSTVYNEQFF	TGTGCCAGCAGCGCCAGTACTAGCACGGTCTACAATGAGCAGTTCTTC
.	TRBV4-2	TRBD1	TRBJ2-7	CASSPGTGDSNEQYF	TGTGCCAGCAGCCCCGGGACAGGGGATTCGAACGAGCAGTACTTC
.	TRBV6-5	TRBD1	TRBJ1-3	CASSRGQGQGNTIYF	TGTGCCAGCAGCAGAGGACAGGGGCAGGGAAACACCATATATTTT